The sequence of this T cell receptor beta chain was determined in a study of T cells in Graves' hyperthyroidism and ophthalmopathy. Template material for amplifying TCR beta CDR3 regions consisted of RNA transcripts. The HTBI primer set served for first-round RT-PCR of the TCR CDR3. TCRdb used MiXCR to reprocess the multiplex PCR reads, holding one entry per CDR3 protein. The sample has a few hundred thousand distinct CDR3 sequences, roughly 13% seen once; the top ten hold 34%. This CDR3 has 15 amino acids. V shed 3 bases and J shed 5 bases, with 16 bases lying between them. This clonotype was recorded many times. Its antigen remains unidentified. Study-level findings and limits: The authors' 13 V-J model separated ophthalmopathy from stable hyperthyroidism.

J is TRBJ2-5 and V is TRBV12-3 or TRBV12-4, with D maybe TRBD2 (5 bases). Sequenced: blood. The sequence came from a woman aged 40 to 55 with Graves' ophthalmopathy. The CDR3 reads CASSFSLAQQETQYF. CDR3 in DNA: TGTGCCAGCAGTTTTTCCCTAGCCCAACAGGAGACCCAGTACTTC.